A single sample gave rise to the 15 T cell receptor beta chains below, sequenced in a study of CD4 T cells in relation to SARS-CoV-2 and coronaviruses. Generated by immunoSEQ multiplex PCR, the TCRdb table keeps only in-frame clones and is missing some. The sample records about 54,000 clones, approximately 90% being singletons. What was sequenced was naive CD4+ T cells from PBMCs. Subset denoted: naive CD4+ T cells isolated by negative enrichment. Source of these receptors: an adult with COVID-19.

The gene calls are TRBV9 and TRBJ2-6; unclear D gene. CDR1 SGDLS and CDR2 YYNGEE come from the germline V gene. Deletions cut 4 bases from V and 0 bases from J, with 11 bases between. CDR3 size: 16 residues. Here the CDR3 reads CASSPPFGSGANVLTF. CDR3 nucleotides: TGTGCCAGCAGCCCCCCGTTCGGCTCTGGGGCCAACGTCCTGACTTTC.

CDR3 sequence (DNA): TGTGCCAGCAGCAAAGGGGACAGGGGGCTGCCAGATACGCAGTATTTT. Its translation is CASSKGDRGLPDTQYF. The chain recombines TRBV28 with TRBJ2-3; 12 bases are a match to TRBD1. The germline V gene encodes CDR1 MDHEN and CDR2 SYDVKM. The CDR3 sequence is 16 residues long. The V gene end was trimmed by 6 bases and the J gene end by 4 bases; junction bases not matched to a gene: 8.

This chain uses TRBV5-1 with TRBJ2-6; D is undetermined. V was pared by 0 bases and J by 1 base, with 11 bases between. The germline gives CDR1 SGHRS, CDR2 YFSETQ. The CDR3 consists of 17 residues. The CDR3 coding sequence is TGCGCCAGCAGCTTGGGCCAGGTAATTTCTGGGGCCAACGTCCTGACTTTC. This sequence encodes CASSLGQVISGANVLTF.

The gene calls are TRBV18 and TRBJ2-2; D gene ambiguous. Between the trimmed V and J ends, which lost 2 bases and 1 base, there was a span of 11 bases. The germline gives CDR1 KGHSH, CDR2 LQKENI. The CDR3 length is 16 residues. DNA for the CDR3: TGTGCCAGCTCACCAATTGGGCCAGTGAACACCGGGGAGCTGTTTTTT. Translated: CASSPIGPVNTGELFF.

This CDR3 is CAWSEEETQYF. For the CDR3, the DNA is TGTGCCTGGAGTGAAGAAGAGACCCAGTACTTC. The chain combines TRBV30 with TRBJ2-5; D is unclear. Germline lookup yields CDR1 GTSNPN and CDR2 SVGIG (reference sequence). The CDR3 is 11 residues long. V dropped 1 base and J dropped 3 bases, with 3 bases sitting between them.

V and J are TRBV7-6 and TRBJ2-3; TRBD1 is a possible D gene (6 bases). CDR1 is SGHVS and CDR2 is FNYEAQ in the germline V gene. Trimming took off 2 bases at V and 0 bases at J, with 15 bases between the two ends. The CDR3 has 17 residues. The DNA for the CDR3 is TGTGCCAGCAGCTTATCCCCCAGGACAGCTAGCACAGATACGCAGTATTTT. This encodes CASSLSPRTASTDTQYF.

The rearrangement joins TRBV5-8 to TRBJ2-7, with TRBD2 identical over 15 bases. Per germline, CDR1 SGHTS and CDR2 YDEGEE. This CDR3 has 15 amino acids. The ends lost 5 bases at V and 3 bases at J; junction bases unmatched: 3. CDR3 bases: TGTGCCAGCAGTAAGGGACTAGCGGGAGGCTACGAGCAGTACTTC. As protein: CASSKGLAGGYEQYF.

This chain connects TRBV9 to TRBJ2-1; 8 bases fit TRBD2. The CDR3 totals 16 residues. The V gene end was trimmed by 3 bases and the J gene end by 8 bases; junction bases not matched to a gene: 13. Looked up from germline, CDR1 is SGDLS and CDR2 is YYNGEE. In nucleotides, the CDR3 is TGTGCCAGCAGCGGAACCGGGACTAGACCGATCCATGAGCAGTTCTTC. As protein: CASSGTGTRPIHEQFF.

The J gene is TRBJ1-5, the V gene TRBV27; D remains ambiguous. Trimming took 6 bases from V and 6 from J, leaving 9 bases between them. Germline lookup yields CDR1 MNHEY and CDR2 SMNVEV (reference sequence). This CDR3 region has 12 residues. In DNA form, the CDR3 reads TGTGCCAGCAGCCCCGTAGGTCAGCCCCAGCATTTT. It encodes CASSPVGQPQHF.

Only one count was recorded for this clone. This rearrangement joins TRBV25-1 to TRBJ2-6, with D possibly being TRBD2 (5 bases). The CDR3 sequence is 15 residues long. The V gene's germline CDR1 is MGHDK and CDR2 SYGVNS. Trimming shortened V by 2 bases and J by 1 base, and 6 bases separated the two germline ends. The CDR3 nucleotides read TGTGCCAGCAGTGAACGGGGTTCTGGGGCCAACGTCCTGACTTTC. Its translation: CASSERGSGANVLTF.

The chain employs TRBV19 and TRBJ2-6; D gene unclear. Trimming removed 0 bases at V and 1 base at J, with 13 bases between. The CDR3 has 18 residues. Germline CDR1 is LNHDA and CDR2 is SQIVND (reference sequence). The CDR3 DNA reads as TGTGCCAGTAGTATAGAGTTGGACCCGGCATCTGGGGCCAACGTCCTGACTTTC. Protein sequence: CASSIELDPASGANVLTF.

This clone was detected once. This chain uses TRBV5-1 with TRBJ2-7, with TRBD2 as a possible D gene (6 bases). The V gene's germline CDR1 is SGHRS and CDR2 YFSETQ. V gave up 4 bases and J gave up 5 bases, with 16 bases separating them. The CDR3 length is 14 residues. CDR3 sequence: CASSPAPPSDEQYF. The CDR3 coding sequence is TGCGCCAGCAGCCCGGCCCCGCCTAGCGACGAGCAGTACTTC.

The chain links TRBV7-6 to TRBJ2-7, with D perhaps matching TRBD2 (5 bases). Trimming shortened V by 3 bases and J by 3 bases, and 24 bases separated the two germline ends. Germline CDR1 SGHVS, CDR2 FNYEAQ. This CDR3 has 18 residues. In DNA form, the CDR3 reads TGTGCCAGCAGCTTGGAAGTGACGGGGAGTTCAACAATCTACGAGCAGTACTTC. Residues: CASSLEVTGSSTIYEQYF.

DNA for the CDR3: TGTGCCAGCAGCCAAGATTGGGACTATGGCTACACCTTC. Translated, it gives CASSQDWDYGYTF. V is TRBV3-1 (or the pseudogene TRBV3-2) and J is TRBJ1-2; D is unresolved. The length of the CDR3 is 13 residues. Germline values: CDR1 LGHDT, CDR2 YNNKEL (reference sequence). Trimming took off 0 bases at V and 3 bases at J, with 5 bases between the two ends.

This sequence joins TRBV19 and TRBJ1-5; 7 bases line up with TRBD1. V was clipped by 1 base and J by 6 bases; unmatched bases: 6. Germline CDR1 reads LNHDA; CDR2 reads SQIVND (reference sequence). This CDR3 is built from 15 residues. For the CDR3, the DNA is TGTGCCAGTAGTATAGTATCAGGGGGTTCTCAGCCCCAGCATTTT. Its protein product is CASSIVSGGSQPQHF.